This TCR beta chain was identified during a study of shared clonotypes between healthy human individuals. The CDR3 consists of 15 residues. CDR1 and CDR2 from the germline V gene are MGHDK and SYGVNS. V was shortened by 0 bases and J by 7 bases, with 15 bases between the two germline ends. Participating donors were healthy, HIV-negative adults free of recent acute infections or vaccinations. In the CD4+ fraction, cells were divided into CD45RA+ naive and CD45RA-negative memory subsets. Generated by immunoSEQ multiplex PCR, the TCRdb table keeps only in-frame clones and is missing some. Of a few million clones in the sample, approximately 95% were seen once.

The sequencing input was naive CD4+ T cells from PBMCs. The subset denotes: CD45RA+ positively selected. The chain couples TRBV25-1 to TRBJ1-2; a weak D match, TRBD1 (6 bases). The source of this sequence is a man aged 18 to 29 in good health. Some clones in this sample may be carry-over from other donors' samples. In nucleotides, the CDR3 is TGTGCCAGCAGTGAATACAGGGGAGTATCCCTTGGCTACACCTTC. Residues: CASSEYRGVSLGYTF.